This TCR beta chain was captured by sequencing in a study of shared clonotypes between healthy human individuals. In the authors' methods: Filtering differed for immunoSEQ, which gave only junction sequences without quality scores. The data were produced by immunoSEQ multiplex PCR, yet TCRdb's version contains in-frame clones alone and is incomplete. The V and J calls and clone size come from that table; D and trimming were worked out from the DNA. The sample contains around 2.1 million clones, more than 85% of which appear only once. CDR3 size: 14 residues. Losses at the gene ends were 7 bases for V and 4 bases for J; bases not matched to a gene: 9. Germline V gene lookup returns CDR1 SGHNT and CDR2 YYREEE (reference sequence). Terminally differentiated effector memory CD45RA+ cells were left out of the naive CD8 fraction, which was CD45RO-negative and positively selected for CCR7.

The sequence derives from a man between 18 and 35 years old in good health. Some clones in this sample may be carry-over from other donors' samples. V gene TRBV5-4 combines with J gene TRBJ2-7; 9 nucleotides agree with TRBD2. Sequencing used naive CD8+ T cells from PBMCs. CDR3 loop: CASQTLAGTYEQYF. In DNA, the CDR3 is TGTGCCAGCCAGACTCTAGCGGGAACTTACGAGCAGTACTTC.